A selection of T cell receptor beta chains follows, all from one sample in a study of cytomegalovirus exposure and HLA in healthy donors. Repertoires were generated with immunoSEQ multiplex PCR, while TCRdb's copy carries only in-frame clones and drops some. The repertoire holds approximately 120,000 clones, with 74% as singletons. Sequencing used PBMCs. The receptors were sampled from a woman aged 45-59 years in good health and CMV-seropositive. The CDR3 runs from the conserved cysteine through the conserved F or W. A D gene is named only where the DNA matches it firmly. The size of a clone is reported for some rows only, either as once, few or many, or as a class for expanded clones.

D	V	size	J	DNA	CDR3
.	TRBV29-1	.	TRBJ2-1	TGCAGCGTTGTAGGGGGGGCGCACAATGAGCAGTTCTTC	CSVVGGAHNEQFF
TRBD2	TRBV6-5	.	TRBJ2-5	TGTGCCAGCAGTAGGACTAGCGGGGAGGGGACCCAGTACTTC	CASSRTSGEGTQYF
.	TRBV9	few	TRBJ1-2	TGTGCCAGCAGCGTAGCCCCGCTAAACTTC	CASSVAPLNF
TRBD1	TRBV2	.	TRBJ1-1	TGTGCCAGCAGCCGGGACAGGGGTTTAAGCACTGAAGCTTTCTTT	CASSRDRGLSTEAFF
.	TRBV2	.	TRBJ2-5	TGTGCCACGTCAGGGCGCCGGTACCAAGAGACCCAGTACTTC	CATSGRRYQETQYF
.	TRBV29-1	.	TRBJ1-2	TGCAGCATCCAGACAGGAGGCTATGGCTACACCTTC	CSIQTGGYGYTF
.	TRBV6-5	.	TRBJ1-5	TGTGCCAGCAATTCAGGAGGTGGTAGCAATCAGCCCCAGCATTTT	CASNSGGGSNQPQHF
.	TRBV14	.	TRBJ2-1	TGTGCCAGCAGCCAGGGTCTACGTGACTACTACAATGAGCAGTTCTTC	CASSQGLRDYYNEQFF
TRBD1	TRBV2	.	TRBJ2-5	TGTGCCAGCAGTTATCAGGGGGTAGAAGAGACCCAGTACTTC	CASSYQGVEETQYF
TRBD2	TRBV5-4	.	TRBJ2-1	TGTGCCAGCAGCGGGCGGGGGGCCTACAATGAGCAGTTCTTC	CASSGRGAYNEQFF
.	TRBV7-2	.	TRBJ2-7	TGTGCCAGCAGCTCCCGGCAGGCGATCGGCGAGCAGTACTTC	CASSSRQAIGEQYF
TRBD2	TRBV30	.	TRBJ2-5	TGTGCCTGGAGACGGGAGGAGCAGTACTTC	CAWRREEQYF
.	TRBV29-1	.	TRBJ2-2	TGCAGCGTTGAAGGGGGGGGCCGTCTCGCCGGGGAGCTGTTTTTT	CSVEGGGRLAGELFF
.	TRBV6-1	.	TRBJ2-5	TGTGCCAGCAGTGACTTTAGCGGAATACAAGAGACCCAGTACTTC	CASSDFSGIQETQYF
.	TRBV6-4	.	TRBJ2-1	TGTGCCAGCAGTGACAACCCAGGGGGGTACAATGAGCAGTTCTTC	CASSDNPGGYNEQFF
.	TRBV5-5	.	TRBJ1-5	TGTGCCAGCAGCCGCAACATTCCAGGGGACCAGCCCCAGCATTTT	CASSRNIPGDQPQHF
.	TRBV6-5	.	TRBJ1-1	TGTGCCAGCAGTTACAGAGACACTGAAGCTTTCTTT	CASSYRDTEAFF
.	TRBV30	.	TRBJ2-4	TGTGCCTGGAGTGTAACAAAAGGGGGGGGGATCCTCAAAAACATTCAGTACTTC	CAWSVTKGGGILKNIQYF
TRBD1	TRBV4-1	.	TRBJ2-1	TGCGCCAGCAGCCAAAATCCCGGACAGGGGGTCTCCTACAATGAGCAGTTCTTC	CASSQNPGQGVSYNEQFF
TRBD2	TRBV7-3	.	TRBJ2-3	TGTGCCAGCAGCTTAACAGGGCGGGGGGGCACAGATACGCAGTATTTT	CASSLTGRGGTDTQYF
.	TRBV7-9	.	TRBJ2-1	TGTGCCAGCAGCTTGAGAGACAGGAATGAGCAGTTCTTC	CASSLRDRNEQFF
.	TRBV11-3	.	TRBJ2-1	TGTGCCAGCAGCTTAGAAGGCGGGGGCGCCACCGGTGAGCAGTTCTTC	CASSLEGGGATGEQFF
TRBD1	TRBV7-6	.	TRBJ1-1	TGTGCCAGCAGCTTACGAGACAGGGAATACATGAACACTGAAGCTTTCTTT	CASSLRDREYMNTEAFF
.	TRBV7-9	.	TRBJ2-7	TGTGCCAGCAGCCCCACACAGGGTACCTACGAGCAGTACTTC	CASSPTQGTYEQYF
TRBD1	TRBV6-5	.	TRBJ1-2	TGTGCCAGCAGTGAACGACAGGGGTTGGATGGCTACACCTTC	CASSERQGLDGYTF
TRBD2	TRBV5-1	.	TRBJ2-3	TGCGCCAGCAGCTCAGTTGGGACTAGCGGGGGGGCGGCAGATACGCAGTATTTT	CASSSVGTSGGAADTQYF
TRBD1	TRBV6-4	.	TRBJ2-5	TGTGCCAGCAGTTCCACCGACAGGGGCGAGACCCAGTACTTC	CASSSTDRGETQYF
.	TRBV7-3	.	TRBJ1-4	TGTGCCAGCAGCTTAGCCGACCAGGGAAATGAAAAACTGTTTTTT	CASSLADQGNEKLFF
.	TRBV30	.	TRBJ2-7	TGTGCCTGGAGTGTGGGCGGGGGCATCTACGAGCAGTACTTC	CAWSVGGGIYEQYF
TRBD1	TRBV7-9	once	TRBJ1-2	TGTGCCAGCAGCGCACAGGGGACCTATGGCTACACCTTC	CASSAQGTYGYTF
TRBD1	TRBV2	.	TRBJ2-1	TGTGCCAGCAGTGACAGGGGGCGATGGAACAATGAGCAGTTCTTC	CASSDRGRWNNEQFF
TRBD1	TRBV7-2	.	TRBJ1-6	TGTGCCAGCAGCTTCCAGGGACAGGGGACAGCACCCCTCCACTTT	CASSFQGQGTAPLHF
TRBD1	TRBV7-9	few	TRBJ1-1	TGTGCCAGCAGTTTGGGACAGATGAACACTGAAGCTTTCTTT	CASSLGQMNTEAFF
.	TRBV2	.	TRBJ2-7	TGTGCCAGCAGTACGGACTCGTACGAGCAGTACTTC	CASSTDSYEQYF
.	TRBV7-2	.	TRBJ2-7	TGTGCCAGCAGCTTATCAAGCCGGGACTCTTTGGACTTC	CASSLSSRDSLDF
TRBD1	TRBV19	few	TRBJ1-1	TGTGCCAGTAAGAGGTCCGGACAGGGAGTAGGTGAAGCTTTCTTT	CASKRSGQGVGEAFF
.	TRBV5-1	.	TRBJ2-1	TGCGCCAGCAGCTTGGAGTCGGGGACCTACAATGAGCAGTTCTTC	CASSLESGTYNEQFF
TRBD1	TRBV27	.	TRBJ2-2	TGTGCCAGCAGGGGGACAGGGACCGGGGAGCTGTTTTTT	CASRGTGTGELFF
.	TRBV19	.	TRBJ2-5	TGTGCCAGTAGTATCGCAGGGGTGAAAGAGACCCAGTACTTC	CASSIAGVKETQYF
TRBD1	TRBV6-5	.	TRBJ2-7	TGTGCCAGCAGTTACTTCCAGGGGGAGTCGGAGCAGTACTTC	CASSYFQGESEQYF
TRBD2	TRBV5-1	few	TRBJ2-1	TGCGCCAGCGATGAAAGCGGGGTCAATGAGCAGTTCTTC	CASDESGVNEQFF
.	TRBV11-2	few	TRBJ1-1	TGTGCCAGCAGCCCCAGGGTCATGAACACTGAAGCTTTCTTT	CASSPRVMNTEAFF
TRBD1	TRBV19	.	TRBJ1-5	TGTGCCAGTAGTCAAGGGGACAGGGTTGATCAGCCCCAGCATTTT	CASSQGDRVDQPQHF
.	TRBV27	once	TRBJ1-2	TGTGCCAGCAGCCAACAGGGCGGGTATGGCTACACCTTC	CASSQQGGYGYTF
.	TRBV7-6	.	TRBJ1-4	TGTGCCAGCAGCTTACGCGGAGAAAAACTGTTTTTT	CASSLRGEKLFF
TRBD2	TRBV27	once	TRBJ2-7	TGTGCCAGCAGGGCAGGGAGGGAATACGAGCAGTACTTC	CASRAGREYEQYF
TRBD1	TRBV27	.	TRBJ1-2	TGTGCCAGCAGAGATAGACAGGGGGCTGACTATGGCTACACCTTC	CASRDRQGADYGYTF
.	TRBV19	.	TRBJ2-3	TGTGCCAGTAGTATTAATACAGATACGCAGTATTTT	CASSINTDTQYF
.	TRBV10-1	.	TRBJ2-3	TGCGCCAGCAGTGAGTCGCAAACCCGGGATACGCAGTATTTT	CASSESQTRDTQYF
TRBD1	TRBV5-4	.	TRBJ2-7	TGTGCCAGCAGCCCAAGACCTCCGGGACAGGGGGGGGAGCAGTACTTC	CASSPRPPGQGGEQYF
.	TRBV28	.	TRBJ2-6	TGTGCCAGCACTGAGTTGGCTGGGGCCAACGTCCTGACTTTC	CASTELAGANVLTF
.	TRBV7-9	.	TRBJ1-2	TGTGCCAGCAGCTTGATGGACAGCCCGTCCGGCTACACCTTC	CASSLMDSPSGYTF
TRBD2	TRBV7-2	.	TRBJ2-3	TGTGCCAGCAGCCGTAGCGGGGCCACAGATACGCAGTATTTT	CASSRSGATDTQYF
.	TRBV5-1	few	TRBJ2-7	TGCGCCAGCAGCGCCGTAGCTCCCGGGGACTACGAGCAGTACTTC	CASSAVAPGDYEQYF
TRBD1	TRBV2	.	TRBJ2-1	TGTGCCAGCGGTTTACAGGGGTACAATGAGCAGTTCTTC	CASGLQGYNEQFF
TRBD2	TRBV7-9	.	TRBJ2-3	TGTGCCAGCAGCCTTGACGGGGGGAGCACAGATACGCAGTATTTT	CASSLDGGSTDTQYF
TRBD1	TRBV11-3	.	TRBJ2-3	TGTGCCAGCAGCCCTGGGACAGGGGAGACAGATACGCAGTATTTT	CASSPGTGETDTQYF
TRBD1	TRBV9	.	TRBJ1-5	TGTGCCAGCAGCCCACAAACAGGGGGCAACCCATTGCATTTT	CASSPQTGGNPLHF
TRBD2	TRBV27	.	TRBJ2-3	TGTGCCAGCAGAAATCTAGCGGTGGTTACGGATACGCAGTATTTT	CASRNLAVVTDTQYF
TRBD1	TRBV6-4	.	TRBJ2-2	TGTGCCAGCAGTGATGGACAGGGGTCCGGGGAGCTGTTTTTT	CASSDGQGSGELFF